The sequence of this T cell receptor (beta chain) was determined in a study of shared clonotypes between healthy human individuals. The table came from immunoSEQ multiplex PCR; TCRdb's copy has only in-frame clones and leaves some out. The sample holds about 2.3 million clones, approximately 90% seen once. Germline CDR1 KGHSH, CDR2 LQKENI. V lost 3 bases to trimming and J lost 0 bases, with 11 bases between them. The CDR3 is 15 amino acids. The rearrangement uses TRBV18 and TRBJ1-1; weak D call: TRBD1 (5 bases). The specimen was naive CD4+ T cells from PBMCs. The subset: CD45RA+ positively selected. This TCR was sampled from a man between 18 and 29 years old in good health. Some clones in this sample may be carry-over from other donors' samples. The DNA for the CDR3 is TGTGCCAGCTCACCTACGACAGATATGAACACTGAAGCTTTCTTT. This encodes CASSPTTDMNTEAFF.